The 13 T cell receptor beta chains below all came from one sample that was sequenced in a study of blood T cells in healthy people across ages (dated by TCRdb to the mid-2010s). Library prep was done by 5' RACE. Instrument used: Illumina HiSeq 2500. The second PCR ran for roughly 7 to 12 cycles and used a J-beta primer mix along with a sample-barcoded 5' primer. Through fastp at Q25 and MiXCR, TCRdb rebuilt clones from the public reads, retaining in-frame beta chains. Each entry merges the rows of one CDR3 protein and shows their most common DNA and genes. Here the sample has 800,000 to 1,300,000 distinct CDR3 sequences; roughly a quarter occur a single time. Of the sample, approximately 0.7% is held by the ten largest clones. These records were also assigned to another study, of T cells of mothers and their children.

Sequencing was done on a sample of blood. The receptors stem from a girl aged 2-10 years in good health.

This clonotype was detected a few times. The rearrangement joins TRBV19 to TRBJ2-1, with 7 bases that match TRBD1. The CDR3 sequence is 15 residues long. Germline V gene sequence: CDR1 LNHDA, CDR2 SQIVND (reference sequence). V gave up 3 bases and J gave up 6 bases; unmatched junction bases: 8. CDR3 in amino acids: CASSIQTGTGNEQFF. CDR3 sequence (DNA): TGTGCCAGTAGTATTCAGACAGGGACGGGCAATGAGCAGTTCTTC.

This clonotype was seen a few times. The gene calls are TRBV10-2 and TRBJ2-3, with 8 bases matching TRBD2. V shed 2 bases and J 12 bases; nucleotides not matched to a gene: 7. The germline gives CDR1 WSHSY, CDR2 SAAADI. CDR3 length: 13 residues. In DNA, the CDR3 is TGCGCCAGCAGTGAGGTTCTAGCGGGCCTCCAGTATTTT. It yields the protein CASSEVLAGLQYF.

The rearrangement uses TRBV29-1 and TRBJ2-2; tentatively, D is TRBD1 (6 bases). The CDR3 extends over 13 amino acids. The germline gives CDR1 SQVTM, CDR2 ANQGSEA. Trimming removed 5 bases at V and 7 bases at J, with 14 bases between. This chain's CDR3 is CSVLYREGGELFF. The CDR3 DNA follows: TGCAGCGTTCTATACAGGGAAGGCGGGGAGCTGTTTTTT.

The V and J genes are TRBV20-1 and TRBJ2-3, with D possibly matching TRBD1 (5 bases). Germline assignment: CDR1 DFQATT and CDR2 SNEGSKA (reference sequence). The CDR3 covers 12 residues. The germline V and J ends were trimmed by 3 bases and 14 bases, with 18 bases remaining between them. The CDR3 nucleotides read TGCAGTGCTAGTTCAGCATCTGACAGTGGGTATTTT. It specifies CSASSASDSGYF.

The CDR3 sequence: CASSYSGGGYEQYF. In DNA, the CDR3 is TGTGCCAGCAGTTACTCCGGAGGGGGCTACGAGCAGTACTTC. The gene calls are TRBV6-5 and TRBJ2-7; possibly TRBD1 or TRBD2 for D (6 bases each). Germline values: CDR1 MNHEY, CDR2 SVGAGI. Trimming left V 0 bases short and J 3 bases short, with 9 bases between. The CDR3 sequence is 14 residues long.

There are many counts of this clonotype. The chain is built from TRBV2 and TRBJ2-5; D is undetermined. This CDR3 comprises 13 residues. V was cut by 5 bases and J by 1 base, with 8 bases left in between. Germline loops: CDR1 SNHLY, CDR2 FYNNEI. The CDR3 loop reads CASSYYGQETQYF. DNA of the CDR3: TGTGCCAGCAGTTATTACGGCCAAGAGACCCAGTACTTC.

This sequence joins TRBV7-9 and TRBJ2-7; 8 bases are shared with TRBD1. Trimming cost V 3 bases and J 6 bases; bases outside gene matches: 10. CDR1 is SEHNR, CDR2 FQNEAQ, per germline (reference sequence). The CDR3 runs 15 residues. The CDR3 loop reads CASSLGQGARSEQYF. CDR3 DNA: TGTGCCAGCAGCTTGGGCCAGGGGGCGCGAAGCGAGCAGTACTTC.

The CDR3 DNA is TGTGCCAGCTCACAAACAGGGATAAATCAGCCCCAGCATTTT. Translating it yields CASSQTGINQPQHF. V gene TRBV18 combines with J gene TRBJ1-5; maybe TRBD1 (6 bases). The V gene lost 4 bases and the J gene lost 4 bases, with 11 bases spanning the gap. CDR3 length equals 14 residues. Germline values: CDR1 KGHSH, CDR2 LQKENI.

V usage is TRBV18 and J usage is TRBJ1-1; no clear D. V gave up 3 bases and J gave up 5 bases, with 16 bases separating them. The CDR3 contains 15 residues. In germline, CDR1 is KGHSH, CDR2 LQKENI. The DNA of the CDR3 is TGTGCCAGCTCACCGGAACACACCGAATGGACTGAAGCTTTCTTT. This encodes CASSPEHTEWTEAFF.

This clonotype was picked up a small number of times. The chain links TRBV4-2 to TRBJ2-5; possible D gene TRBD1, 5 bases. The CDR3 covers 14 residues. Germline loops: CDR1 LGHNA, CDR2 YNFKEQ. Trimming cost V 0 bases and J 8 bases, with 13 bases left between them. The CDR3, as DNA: TGTGCCAGCAGCCAAGATAGGGGCCTAGTTACCCAGTACTTC. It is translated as CASSQDRGLVTQYF.

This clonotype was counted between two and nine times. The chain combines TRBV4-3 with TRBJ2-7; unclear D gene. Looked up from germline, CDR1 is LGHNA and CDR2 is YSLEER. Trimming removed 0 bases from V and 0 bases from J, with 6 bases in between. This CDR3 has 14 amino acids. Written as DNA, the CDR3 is TGCGCCAGCAGCCAAGACATGAGCTCCTACGAGCAGTACTTC. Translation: CASSQDMSSYEQYF.

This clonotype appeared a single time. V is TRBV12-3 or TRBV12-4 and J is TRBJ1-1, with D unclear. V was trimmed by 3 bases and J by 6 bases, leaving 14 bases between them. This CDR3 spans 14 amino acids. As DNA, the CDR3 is TGTGCCAGCAGTTTCGAAGTTGTTACTCCTGAAGCTTTCTTT. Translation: CASSFEVVTPEAFF.

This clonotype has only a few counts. The DNA for the CDR3 is TGTGCCAGCAGCCCCGTCGGGACAGGGGGTGATACGCAGTATTTT. Translating it yields CASSPVGTGGDTQYF. J is TRBJ2-3 and V is TRBV7-9; 11 nucleotides line up with TRBD1. Germline V gene lookup returns CDR1 SEHNR and CDR2 FQNEAQ (reference sequence). This CDR3 is 15 amino acids long. J gave up 6 bases and V 5 bases, and 7 bases lay outside the gene matches.